A single sample gave rise to the 12 T cell receptor beta chains below, sequenced in a study of T cell repertoires in cytomegalovirus infection. TCRdb passed the reads through MiXCR, listing each CDR3 protein once. The sample has more than 85,000 distinct CDR3 sequences; about 15% are singletons. Sequencing input: PBMCs. These receptor sequences come from a human donor in good health (CMV status not recorded). Some clones in this sample may be carry-over from other donors' samples.

This clonotype has ten or more counts. The V gene is TRBV7-9, the J gene TRBJ1-4; no clear D gene. The length of the CDR3 is 16 residues. Germline-derived CDR1 and CDR2 are SEHNR and FQNEAQ (reference sequence). Trimming removed 4 bases at V and 4 bases at J, with 16 bases between. The CDR3 region has the DNA TGTGCCAGCAGCTCATACGTAGGCACCGGTAATGAAAAACTGTTTTTT. Protein: CASSSYVGTGNEKLFF.

This chain joins TRBV7-2 and TRBJ2-4; D is undetermined. The V gene lost 1 base and the J gene lost 9 bases, with 16 bases spanning the gap. The CDR3 has 15 residues. Germline V gives CDR1 SGHTA, CDR2 FQGNSA. CDR3 in amino acids: CASSLGAPMMSIQYF. The DNA of the CDR3 is TGTGCCAGCAGCTTAGGAGCTCCAATGATGAGCATTCAGTACTTC.

This chain uses TRBV20-1 with TRBJ1-1; the D gene is possibly TRBD1 (6 bases). Between the trimmed V and J ends, which lost 3 bases and 5 bases, there was a span of 16 bases. The CDR3 contains 14 residues. Per germline, CDR1 DFQATT and CDR2 SNEGSKA (reference sequence). CDR3 nucleotides: TGCAGTGCTAGGGGCGGCAGGGGCTTGACTGAAGCTTTCTTT. Protein sequence: CSARGGRGLTEAFF.

This clonotype was found a few times. The J gene is TRBJ2-4, the V gene TRBV6-2 or TRBV6-3; a weak D match, TRBD2 (6 bases). The CDR3 spans 15 residues. V gave up 5 bases and J gave up 4 bases, with 15 bases separating them. The germline CDR1 and CDR2 sequences are MNHEY and SVGEGT. The CDR3 DNA reads TGTGCCAGCAGTCCATGGGGGACTGAAAAAAACATTCAGTACTTC. Translating it yields CASSPWGTEKNIQYF.

This chain uses TRBV4-2 with TRBJ2-5, with 9 bases matching TRBD2. Germline V CDR1 and CDR2: LGHNA, YNFKEQ. The CDR3 is made up of 15 amino acids. Trimming removed 8 bases from V and 0 bases from J; junction bases left unmatched: 7. Written as DNA, the CDR3 is TGTGCCAGCTCCCCTCTAGCGGGGTACCAAGAGACCCAGTACTTC. This translates into CASSPLAGYQETQYF.

V and J are TRBV5-4 and TRBJ2-7, with D tentatively TRBD2 (7 bases). The germline V and J ends were trimmed by 5 bases and 5 bases, with 20 bases remaining between them. CDR3 length: 15 residues. Germline V lookup: CDR1 SGHNT, CDR2 YYREEE (reference sequence). CDR3 sequence: CASSPSAGAPDEQYF. The CDR3 DNA reads TGTGCCAGCAGTCCCTCCGCGGGGGCCCCGGACGAGCAGTACTTC. The full variable domain, completed using reference TRBV5-4 and TRBJ2-7, is ETGVTQSPTHLIKTRGQQVTLRCSSQSGHNTVSWYQQALGQGPQFIFQYYREEENGRGNFPPRFSGLQFPNYSSELNVNALELDDSALYLCASSPSAGAPDEQYFGPGTRLTVT.

This clonotype was observed at least ten times. The rearrangement uses TRBV4-1 and TRBJ1-1, with D possibly TRBD1 on 6 matching bases. The V gene's germline CDR1 is MGHRA and CDR2 YSYEKL. This CDR3 region has 16 residues. The ends were cut back, 4 bases at V and 0 bases at J, with 15 bases in the middle. CDR3 region: CASSLLPGHMNTEAFF. The CDR3 region has the DNA TGCGCCAGCAGCCTCCTCCCGGGACACATGAACACTGAAGCTTTCTTT.

This clonotype was seen repeatedly, ten times or more. V and J are TRBV29-1 and TRBJ1-1, with 11 bases aligning to TRBD1. Germline loops: CDR1 SQVTM, CDR2 ANQGSEA. Germline trimming cut 7 bases from V and 11 bases from J; bases unmatched to any gene: 12. This CDR3 region has 13 residues. The CDR3 loop is CSASGTGGSRAFF. The DNA of the CDR3 is TGCAGCGCCTCCGGGACAGGGGGATCGCGGGCTTTCTTT.

This rearrangement joins TRBV7-3 to TRBJ2-1, with TRBD1 matching 9 bases. Trimming cost V 6 bases and J 4 bases; bases outside gene matches: 7. The CDR3 is made up of 15 amino acids. Germline CDR1 and CDR2: SGHTA and FQGTGA. The CDR3 DNA reads as TGTGCCAGCAGGTCCTCCGGGACAGGGTACAATGAGCAGTTCTTC. This codes for CASRSSGTGYNEQFF.

This clonotype occurred a few times. V gene TRBV7-2 combines with J gene TRBJ1-5, with D perhaps matching TRBD1 (5 bases). V gave up 10 bases and J gave up 3 bases, with 25 bases separating them. From germline, CDR1 is SGHTA and CDR2 FQGNSA. The CDR3 is made up of 17 amino acids. CDR3 amino acids: CANSLAPGLRANQPQHF. CDR3 nucleotide sequence: TGTGCCAACAGTTTAGCCCCAGGGTTACGGGCCAATCAGCCCCAGCATTTT. Complete variable domain (other parts from reference TRBV7-2 and TRBJ1-5): GAGVSQSPSNKVTEKGKDVELRCDPISGHTALYWYRQSLGQGLEFLIYFQGNSAPDKSGLPSDRFSAERTGGSVSTLTIQRTQQEDSAVYLCANSLAPGLRANQPQHFGDGTRLSIL.

This clonotype was counted ten times or more. The chain joins TRBV7-9 to TRBJ1-6; no clear D gene. V was pared by 4 bases and J by 9 bases, with 10 bases between. This CDR3 is built from 13 residues. Germline lookup yields CDR1 SEHNR and CDR2 FQNEAQ (reference sequence). The CDR3 DNA follows: TGTGCCAGCAGCTCGGACGGAGGTTCACCCCTCCACTTT. Residues: CASSSDGGSPLHF. Based on the CDR3 plus reference TRBV7-9 and TRBJ1-6, the full variable domain is DTGVSQNPRHKITKRGQNVTFRCDPISEHNRLYWYRQTLGQGPEFLTYFQNEAQLEKSRLLSDRFSAERPKGSFSTLEIQRTEQGDSAMYLCASSSDGGSPLHFGNGTRLTVT.

There are many counts of this clonotype. This rearrangement joins TRBV7-2 to TRBJ2-3; D unclear. V was shortened by 10 bases and J by 4 bases, with 18 bases between the two germline ends. The CDR3 runs to 14 residues. From germline, CDR1 is SGHTA and CDR2 FQGNSA. As DNA, the CDR3 is TGTGCCACCCGAAGAAGGGTCGTGGCAGATACGCAGTATTTT. As protein: CATRRRVVADTQYF.